The entry that follows covers one T cell receptor (beta chain) sequence. There are 12 residues in the CDR3. V lost 0 bases and J 13 bases, leaving 13 bases between the germline ends. Germline loops: CDR1 SGDLS, CDR2 YYNGEE. Generated by immunoSEQ multiplex PCR, the TCRdb table keeps only in-frame clones and is missing some. The table shows over 55,000 clones, with roughly 96% occurring only once. This entry comes from a study of technical replicates of blood from a few donors. The sample taken for sequencing was T cells isolated from PBMCs. This clonotype was sampled from a human donor in good health. This chain uses TRBV9 with TRBJ2-5; D perhaps matches TRBD2 (5 bases). This chain's CDR3 is CASSVGLRAAYF. DNA for the CDR3: TGTGCCAGCAGCGTAGGTCTGCGGGCGGCGTACTTC. The whole variable domain, remainder taken from reference TRBV9 and TRBJ2-5, is DSGVTQTPKHLITATGQRVTLRCSPRSGDLSVYWYQQSLDQGLQFLIQYYNGEERAKGNILERFSAQQFPDLHSELNLSSLELGDSALYFCASSVGLRAAYFGPGTRLLVL.